The source of this TCR beta chain is a study of blood T cell repertoires in COVID-19. Study context: Sites in the United States, Italy and Spain provided acute and convalescent COVID-19 samples.

The CDR3 has 9 amino acids. Germline loops: CDR1 DFQATT, CDR2 SNEGSKA (reference sequence). Here immunoSEQ multiplex PCR was the method, and the copy in TCRdb shows in-frame clones only, minus some. Of approximately 490,000 clones in the sample, approximately 90% were seen once. About this clone: A junction end diverges from the germline sequence, so it may reflect a read error.

Participant age was about 18 to 100 years, and participants resided in roughly 25 US areas. The genes are TRBV20-1 and TRBJ1-2; TRBD1 matches at 7 bases. The sequence derives from a woman aged 55 to 70 who had recovered from COVID-19. The sample was PBMCs or T cells enriched from blood (not recorded which). The CDR3 loop reads CSAETGAAF. The CDR3, as DNA: TGCAGTGCCGAAACAGGGGCCGCCTTC.